This T cell receptor beta chain came from a study of spatial heterogeneity in lung cancer. TCRdb passed the 5' RACE reads through MiXCR, listing each CDR3 protein once. The table has 25,000 or so distinct CDR3 sequences, around 6.1% seen once. Findings of the study overall: At tumor resection, ubiquitous expanded TCRs were detected in blood more often than later.

This clonotype was seen at least ten times. Antigen unknown. The germline CDR1 and CDR2 sequences are SNHLY and FYNNEI. This CDR3 contains 16 residues. V was cut by 2 bases and J by 2 bases, with 14 bases left in between. Time point denoted: blood at routine non-recurrence follow-up after resection. Tumor, nontumor lung or frozen PBMC supplied whole RNA, sequenced without sorting. The TCR sequence derives from a male donor with early-stage non-small cell lung cancer. The chain is built from TRBV2 and TRBJ2-3, with a possible D match to TRBD2 (5 bases). The material sequenced was PBMCs, taken at follow-up. DNA for the CDR3: TGTGCCAGCAGTGAACCTGGCGGGCCCCACACAGATACGCAGTATTTT. As protein: CASSEPGGPHTDTQYF.